The following is a TCR beta chain sequence with its context. Original methodology: Reference gene primer amplification in the assay estimated nucleated cell counts. Method: immunoSEQ multiplex PCR; TCRdb's copy keeps in-frame clones and lacks some. V, J and clone size are taken as reported in that table, and D and trimming were inferred from the DNA itself. The sample records under 55,000 clones, approximately 86% being singletons. This sample stems from a study of blood T cell repertoires in COVID-19. Study summary: COVID-19 samples, acute and convalescent, were from the United States, Italy and Spain. T cells, B-cell-depleted T cells, or PBMCs supplied cDNA or gDNA.

Sequencing input: peripheral blood. The receptor was derived from a human donor in a cohort sampled during active COVID-19.

The CDR3 protein is CASRSPRGYGYTF. The CDR3 DNA reads as TGTGCCAGCAGGTCGCCTCGGGGCTATGGCTACACCTTC. The chain has TRBV5-6 and TRBJ1-2; D not certain. Germline CDR1 and CDR2: SGHDT and YYEEEE. The CDR3 runs 13 residues. V gave up 5 bases and J gave up 4 bases, with 12 bases separating them.